Reported below is one T cell receptor beta chain. Its target is unknown. V lost 5 bases and J lost 6, with 11 bases in between. Germline V gene lookup returns CDR1 MNHEY and CDR2 SMNVEV (reference sequence). This CDR3 comprises 13 residues. The sample originates from a study of OX40 agonist ivuxolimab in advanced cancers. Study as a whole: The mean age was approximately 56 years, ranging from 23 to 79, with roughly four fifths of participants male. The study reported partial responses in three patients: one hepatocellular carcinoma, two cutaneous melanoma. The study, taken as a whole, reports: With doses of 0.1 to 3.0 mg/kg, CD4+ and CD8+ blood T cells had undergone clonal expansion by week 6.

The protocol was immunoSEQ multiplex PCR, while the TCRdb copy is restricted to in-frame clones and leaves out a portion. The repertoire includes some 70,000 clones, 86% of them detected once, and approximately 8% sits in the top ten. Patients with autoimmune history or systemic immunosuppression were excluded. The clonotype was recovered from an adult with an advanced solid tumor such as melanoma, head and neck, liver or kidney cancer. Sequencing was performed on CD4+ or CD8+ T cells sorted from blood, taken in a trial of the OX40 agonist ivuxolimab. The chain recombines TRBV27 with TRBJ1-5; no firm D call. The DNA of the CDR3 is TGTGCCAGCAGTCCCCGCCGAGGTCAGCCCCAGCATTTT. It is translated as CASSPRRGQPQHF.